The rows below give T cell receptor beta chains drawn from one sample of a study of shared clonotypes between healthy human individuals. TCRdb keeps only in-frame clones here, not all; method: immunoSEQ multiplex PCR. The data contain 2 million to 3 million clones, roughly 93% of them singletons. Input material: naive CD4+ T cells from PBMCs. Receptor source: a man between 18 and 35 years old in good health. Some clones in this sample may be carry-over from other donors' samples. The CDR3 runs from the conserved cysteine through the conserved F or W. D genes are given only for firm matches. Expanded clones are given a class, and other clones once, few, many or no size at all.

>NA|TRBJ2-1|TRBV2|TRBD2
TGTGCCAGCAGTGAAGTGCTAGCGGGAGCCAACAATGAGCAGTTCTTC
CASSEVLAGANNEQFF
>NA|TRBJ2-3|TRBV14|NA
TGTGCCAGCAGCCAAGATGAGGCGGGGGCCAATGTGCCAGATACGCAGTATTTT
CASSQDEAGANVPDTQYF
>once|TRBJ2-7|TRBV19|TRBD2
TGTGCCAGTAGTATTTTATGGGATGCTTCCTTAGCGGGTGAGCAGTACTTC
CASSILWDASLAGEQYF
>once|TRBJ2-7|TRBV30|NA
TGTGCCTGGAGCAGGGACGAGTACAAGCAGTACTTC
CAWSRDEYKQYF
>NA|TRBJ2-7|TRBV9|TRBD1
TGTGCCAGCTCCCGAGGGGGCGGAGGCTCCTACGAGCAGTACTTC
CASSRGGGGSYEQYF
>NA|TRBJ2-1|TRBV7-6|TRBD2
TGTGCCAGCAGCCCAGCGGGGACTAGCGGGAGCCTGGGTGAGCAGTTCTTC
CASSPAGTSGSLGEQFF
>NA|TRBJ2-1|TRBV5-8|NA
TGTGCCAGCAGCTTACGTCCGAACGGGGAGTTCTTC
CASSLRPNGEFF
>NA|TRBJ2-7|TRBV7-9|NA
TGTGCCAGCAGCTTATCAGGGGCCAAGTCCTACGAGCAGTACTTC
CASSLSGAKSYEQYF
>NA|TRBJ1-3|TRBV19|NA
TGTGCCAGTAGCCCCAGCGGTAACACCATATATTTT
CASSPSGNTIYF
>NA|TRBJ2-5|TRBV6-5|TRBD2
TGTGCCAGCTCCCAATCAGGGCTAGCGGGAGGGTCCCAGTACTTC
CASSQSGLAGGSQYF
>NA|TRBJ2-5|TRBV28|NA
TGTGCCAGCAGTTTTGGGGCGTTCCAAGAGACCCAGTACTTC
CASSFGAFQETQYF
>NA|TRBJ1-5|TRBV28|NA
TGTGCCACCTCACCGTCTCGGACGGATCAGCCCCAGCATTTT
CATSPSRTDQPQHF
>NA|TRBJ2-7|TRBV5-1|NA
TGCGCCAGCAGCCCGGGACCTGCCTACGAGCAGTACTTC
CASSPGPAYEQYF
>NA|TRBJ2-5|TRBV5-1|TRBD2
TGCGCCAGCAGTAAGGTACTAGCGGGCCAAGAGACCCAGTACTTC
CASSKVLAGQETQYF
>NA|TRBJ2-2|TRBV7-2|NA
TGTGCCAGCAGCTTAAGGACAGAATCCGGGGAGCTGTTTTTT
CASSLRTESGELFF
>NA|TRBJ1-5|TRBV5-8|TRBD1
TGTGCCAGCAGCCCCGCGACAGGGTCCTTACGGAATCAGCCCCAGCATTTT
CASSPATGSLRNQPQHF
>NA|TRBJ2-1|TRBV7-2|TRBD2
TGTGCCAGCAGCTCGGCGACCGGGACTAGCATCAATGAGCAGTTCTTC
CASSSATGTSINEQFF
>NA|TRBJ1-1|TRBV2|NA
TGTGCCAGCAGTGACCCCCAGGGGATGAACACTGAAGCTTTCTTT
CASSDPQGMNTEAFF
>NA|TRBJ2-1|TRBV5-4|TRBD2
TGTGCCAGCAGCTTGGGTGTGGGCGGGAGCTCCTACAATGAGCAGTTCTTC
CASSLGVGGSSYNEQFF
>NA|TRBJ1-1|TRBV5-1|NA
TGCGCCAGCAGCTTCGGGCGGTATGGAGCTTTCTTT
CASSFGRYGAFF
>NA|TRBJ2-4|TRBV7-9|NA
TGTGCCAGCAGCTTAGAATGGGCCAAAAACATTCAGTACTTC
CASSLEWAKNIQYF
>NA|TRBJ1-1|TRBV15|NA
TGTGCCACCAGCTCCTCCGGGTGGGGGCTAGACAACACTGAAGCTTTCTTT
CATSSSGWGLDNTEAFF
>NA|TRBJ2-7|TRBV7-2|NA
TGTGCCAGCAGCTTATCTAGGGTCCCCTACGAGCAGTACTTC
CASSLSRVPYEQYF
>NA|TRBJ2-1|TRBV28|TRBD2
TGTGCCAGCAGTTCTACGGGACTAGCGGCAAGCAGCTCCTACAATGAGCAGTTCTTC
CASSSTGLAASSSYNEQFF
>NA|TRBJ2-7|TRBV23-1|NA
TGCGCCAGCAGTCAATCCCAGGGCGTCTACGAGCAGTACTTC
CASSQSQGVYEQYF
>NA|TRBJ2-2|TRBV7-3|TRBD1
TGTGCCAGCGGCCCCACAGGGGCCACCGGGGAGCTGTTTTTT
CASGPTGATGELFF
>NA|TRBJ2-3|TRBV2|TRBD2
TGTGCCAGCAGTGAAGCCAGGACTAGCGGCACAGATACGCAGTATTTT
CASSEARTSGTDTQYF
>NA|TRBJ2-5|TRBV6-6|TRBD1
TGTGCCAGCAGTTACCGGACAGGGAAAGAGACCCAGTACTTC
CASSYRTGKETQYF
>NA|TRBJ1-1|TRBV28|TRBD1
TGTGCCAGCAGTCCTGGGACAGCGATGAACACTGAAGCTTTCTTT
CASSPGTAMNTEAFF
>NA|TRBJ1-1|TRBV9|TRBD1
TGTGCCAGCAGCTTCACACCCAACCCCGGGACAGGGGAAGCTTTCTTT
CASSFTPNPGTGEAFF
>NA|TRBJ2-7|TRBV7-2|NA
TGTGCCAGCAGCTTAGTACATCGGCTAGCGCCTACCTACGAGCAGTACTTC
CASSLVHRLAPTYEQYF
>NA|TRBJ2-7|TRBV18|NA
TGTGCCAGCTCACCCTCGGTATCCTCCTACGAGCAGTACTTC
CASSPSVSSYEQYF
>NA|TRBJ2-3|TRBV27|NA
TGTGCCAGCAGTTTGAAGGCGGGACAGCTCACAGATACGCAGTATTTT
CASSLKAGQLTDTQYF
>NA|TRBJ1-6|TRBV4-1|TRBD1
TGCGCCAGCAGCCTCGGGGACAGGGGTAATTCACCCCTCCACTTT
CASSLGDRGNSPLHF
>once|TRBJ1-1|TRBV29-1|NA
TGCAGCGTCGGACTACAGGTAAACACTGAAGCTTTCTTT
CSVGLQVNTEAFF
>NA|TRBJ2-2|TRBV5-8|TRBD1
TGTGCCAGCAGGCACCCTGGCCCAGGGGGCTACACCGGGGAGCTGTTTTTT
CASRHPGPGGYTGELFF
>NA|TRBJ2-1|TRBV5-4|TRBD2
TGTGCCAGCAGCAAAACGGGAGGTCTTGGGCAGTTCTTC
CASSKTGGLGQFF
>NA|TRBJ2-3|TRBV7-3|TRBD1
TGTGCCAGCAGCTCTATGGCACCCGGGACAGGGGACGATACGCAGTATTTT
CASSSMAPGTGDDTQYF
>NA|TRBJ2-3|TRBV5-1|NA
TGCGCCAGCAGCTTGCGTGGCACAGATACGCAGTATTTT
CASSLRGTDTQYF
>NA|TRBJ2-5|TRBV19|NA
TGTGCCAGTAGTCCTCGCGACCAAGAGACCCAGTACTTC
CASSPRDQETQYF